This TCR beta chain stems from a study of beta chain features in type 1 diabetes. On the study more broadly: Age and gender were similar between patients and healthy donors, as were cell yields. The number of sorted cells examined across all samples was around 99 million. Study-level findings and limits: There was a moderate but significant shortening of TCRB CDR3s in all four CD4+ subsets of Type 1 diabetes patients.

The V end lost 1 base, the J end lost 3 bases, and 25 bases lay between the germline ends. The CDR3 is 19 amino acids. Per the germline V gene, CDR1 is LGHNA and CDR2 is YSLEER. A note on this clone: Antigen: not known.

Expressed TCRB transcripts were sequenced because the isolated RNA had all been reverse transcribed beforehand. The study sequenced naive, central memory and regulatory T cell samples to an average of roughly 3.8 million reads. Assay used: immunoSEQ multiplex PCR; TCRdb lists only in-frame clones, some missing. The sample includes about 160,000 clones, about 63% of them seen just once. This chain joins TRBV4-3 and TRBJ2-7; possibly TRBD1 for D (5 bases). The TCR comes from a man aged 25-45 years with type 1 diabetes. The source material was naive CD4+ T cells from blood. The CDR3 region has the DNA TGCGCCAGCAGCCAAGGTTTTCAGGCAGGGTTAATGATTGACTACGAGCAGTACTTC. Its protein is CASSQGFQAGLMIDYEQYF.